This T cell receptor (beta chain) is drawn from a study of immune evolution from preneoplasia to lung adenocarcinoma. Study findings and constraints: Clonality was highest in normal lung, lower in later-stage lesions apparently.

With regard to this clone: Its antigen remains unknown.

Only in-frame clones appear in the TCRdb table, and some are missing; sequencing was by immunoSEQ multiplex PCR. The sample yields roughly 28,000 clones, approximately 69% seen once. Germline V gives CDR1 LGHNA, CDR2 YNFKEQ. The V end was cut by 1 base, the J end by 5 bases, with 17 bases between. This CDR3 is built from 16 residues. Sequenced input: FFPE invasive lung adenocarcinoma tissue. The V and J genes are TRBV4-2 and TRBJ2-5, with D perhaps being TRBD1 or TRBD2 (5 bases each). The TCR originated in a person aged 55 to 70 with invasive lung adenocarcinoma. Some clones in this sample may be carry-over from other donors' samples. The CDR3 here is CASSQGRDLGRETQYF. The CDR3 region has the DNA TGTGCCAGCAGCCAAGGCCGGGACCTGGGCAGGGAGACCCAGTACTTC.